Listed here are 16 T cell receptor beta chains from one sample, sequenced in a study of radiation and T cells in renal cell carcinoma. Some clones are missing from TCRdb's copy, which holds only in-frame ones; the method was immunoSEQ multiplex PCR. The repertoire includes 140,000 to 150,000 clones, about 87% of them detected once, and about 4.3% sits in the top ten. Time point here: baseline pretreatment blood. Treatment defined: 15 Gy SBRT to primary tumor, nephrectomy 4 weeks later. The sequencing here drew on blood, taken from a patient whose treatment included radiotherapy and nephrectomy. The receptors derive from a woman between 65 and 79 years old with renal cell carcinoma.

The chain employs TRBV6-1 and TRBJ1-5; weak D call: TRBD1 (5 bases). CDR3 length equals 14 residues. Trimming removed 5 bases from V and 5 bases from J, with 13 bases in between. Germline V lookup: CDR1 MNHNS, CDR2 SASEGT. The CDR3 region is CASSPRGTHQPQHF. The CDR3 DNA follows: TGTGCCAGCAGTCCCCGGGGGACCCATCAGCCCCAGCATTTT.

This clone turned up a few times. This chain's CDR3 is CASIQDRNTEAFF. CDR3 nucleotide sequence: TGTGCCAGCATTCAGGACAGGAACACTGAAGCTTTCTTT. V usage is TRBV6-1 and J usage is TRBJ1-1, with D tentatively TRBD1 (6 bases). Per germline, CDR1 MNHNS and CDR2 SASEGT. The V end lost 7 bases, the J end lost 1 base, and 10 bases lay between the germline ends. The CDR3 runs to 13 residues.

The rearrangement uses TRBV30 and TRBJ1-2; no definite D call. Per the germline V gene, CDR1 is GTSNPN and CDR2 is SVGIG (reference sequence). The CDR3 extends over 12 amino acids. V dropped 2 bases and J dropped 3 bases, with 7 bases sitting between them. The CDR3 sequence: CAWSLGDYGYTF. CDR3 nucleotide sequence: TGTGCCTGGAGTTTGGGCGACTATGGCTACACCTTC.

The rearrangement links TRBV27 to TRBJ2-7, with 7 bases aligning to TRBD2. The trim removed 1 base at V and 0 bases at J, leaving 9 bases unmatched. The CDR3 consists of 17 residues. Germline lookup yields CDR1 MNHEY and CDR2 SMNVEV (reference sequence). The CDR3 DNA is TGTGCCAGCAGTTTATTTAGGGGTGGCGGGAGCTCCTACGAGCAGTACTTC. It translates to CASSLFRGGGSSYEQYF.

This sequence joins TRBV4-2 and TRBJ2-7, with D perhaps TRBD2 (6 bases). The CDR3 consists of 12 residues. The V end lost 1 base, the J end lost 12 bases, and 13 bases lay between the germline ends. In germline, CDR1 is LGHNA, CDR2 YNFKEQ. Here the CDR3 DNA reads TGTGCCAGCAGCCAAGCCGGGGGTAAACCGTACTTC. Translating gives CASSQAGGKPYF.

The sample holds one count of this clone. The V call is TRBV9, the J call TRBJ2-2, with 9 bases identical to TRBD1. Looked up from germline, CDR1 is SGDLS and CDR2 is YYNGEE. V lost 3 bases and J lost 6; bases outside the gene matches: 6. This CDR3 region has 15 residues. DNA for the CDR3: TGTGCCAGCAGCGCAAGACAGGGGGTGGCCGGGGAGCTGTTTTTT. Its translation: CASSARQGVAGELFF. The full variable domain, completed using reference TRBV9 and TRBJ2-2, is DSGVTQTPKHLITATGQRVTLRCSPRSGDLSVYWYQQSLDQGLQFLIQYYNGEERAKGNILERFSAQQFPDLHSELNLSSLELGDSALYFCASSARQGVAGELFFGEGSRLTVL.

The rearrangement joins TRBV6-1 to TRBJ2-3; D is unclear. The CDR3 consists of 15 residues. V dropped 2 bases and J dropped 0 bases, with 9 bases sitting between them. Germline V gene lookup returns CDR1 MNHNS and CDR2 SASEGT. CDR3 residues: CASSEFTSSTDTQYF. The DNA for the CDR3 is TGTGCCAGCAGTGAATTCACCTCTAGCACAGATACGCAGTATTTT.

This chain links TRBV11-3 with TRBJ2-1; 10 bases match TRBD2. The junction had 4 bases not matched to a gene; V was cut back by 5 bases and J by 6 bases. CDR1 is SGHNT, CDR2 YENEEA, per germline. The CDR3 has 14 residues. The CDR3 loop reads CASSVSGGGNEQFF. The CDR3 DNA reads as TGTGCCAGCAGCGTAAGCGGGGGGGGCAATGAGCAGTTCTTC. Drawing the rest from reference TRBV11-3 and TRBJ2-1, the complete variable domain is EAGVVQSPRYKIIEKKQPVAFWCNPISGHNTLYWYLQNLGQGPELLIRYENEEAVDDSQLPKDRFSAERLKGVDSTLKIQPAELGDSAVYLCASSVSGGGNEQFFGPGTRLTVL.

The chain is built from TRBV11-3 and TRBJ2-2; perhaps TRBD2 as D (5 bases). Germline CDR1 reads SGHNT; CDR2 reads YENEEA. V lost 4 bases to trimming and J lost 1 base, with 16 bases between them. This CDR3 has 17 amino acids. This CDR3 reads CASSSLAGVWNTGELFF. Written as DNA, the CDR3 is TGTGCCAGCAGCTCTCTAGCAGGAGTGTGGAACACCGGGGAGCTGTTTTTT.

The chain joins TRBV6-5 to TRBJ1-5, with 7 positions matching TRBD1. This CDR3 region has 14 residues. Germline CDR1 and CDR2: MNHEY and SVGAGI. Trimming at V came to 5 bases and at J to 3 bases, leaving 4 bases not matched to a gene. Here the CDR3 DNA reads TGTGCCAGCAGTCAACAGGGGACCAATCAGCCCCAGCATTTT. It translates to CASSQQGTNQPQHF.

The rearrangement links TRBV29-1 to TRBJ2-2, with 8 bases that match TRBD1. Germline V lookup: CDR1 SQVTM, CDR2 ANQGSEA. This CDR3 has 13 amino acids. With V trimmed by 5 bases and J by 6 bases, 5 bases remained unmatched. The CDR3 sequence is CSVRQGRAGELFF. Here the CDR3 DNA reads TGCAGCGTTCGACAGGGGAGAGCCGGGGAGCTGTTTTTT.

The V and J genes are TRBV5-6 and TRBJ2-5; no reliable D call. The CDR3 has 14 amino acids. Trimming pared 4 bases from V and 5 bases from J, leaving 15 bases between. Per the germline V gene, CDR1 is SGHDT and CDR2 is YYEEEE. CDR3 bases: TGTGCCAGCAGCCCCCTCGGCGGATGGGAGACCCAGTACTTC. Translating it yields CASSPLGGWETQYF.

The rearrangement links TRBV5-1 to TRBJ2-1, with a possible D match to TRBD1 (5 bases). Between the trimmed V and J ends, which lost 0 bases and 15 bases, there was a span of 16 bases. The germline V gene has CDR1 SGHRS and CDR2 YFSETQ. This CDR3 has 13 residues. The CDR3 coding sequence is TGCGCCAGCAGCTTGGAGGGGCAAACGACCCGGTTCTTC. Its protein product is CASSLEGQTTRFF.

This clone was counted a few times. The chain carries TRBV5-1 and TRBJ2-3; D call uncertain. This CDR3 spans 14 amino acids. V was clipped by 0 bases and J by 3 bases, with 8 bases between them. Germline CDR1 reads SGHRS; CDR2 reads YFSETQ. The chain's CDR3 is CASSLAGITDTQYF. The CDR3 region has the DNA TGCGCCAGCAGCTTGGCCGGAATAACAGATACGCAGTATTTT.

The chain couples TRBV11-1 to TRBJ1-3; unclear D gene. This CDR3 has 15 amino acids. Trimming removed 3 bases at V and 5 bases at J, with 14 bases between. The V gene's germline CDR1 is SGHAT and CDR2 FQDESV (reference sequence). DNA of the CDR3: TGTGCCAGCAGCTTCGCCGCCGAGGGAAGAAACACCATATATTTT. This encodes CASSFAAEGRNTIYF.

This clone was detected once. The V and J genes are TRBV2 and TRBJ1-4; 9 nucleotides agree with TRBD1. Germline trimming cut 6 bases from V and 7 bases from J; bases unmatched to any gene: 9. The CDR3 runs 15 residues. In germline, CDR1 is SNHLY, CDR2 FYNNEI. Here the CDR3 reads CASSLGTGRGEKLFF. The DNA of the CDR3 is TGTGCCAGCAGCCTTGGGACAGGGAGAGGTGAAAAACTGTTTTTT.